A selection of T cell receptor beta chains follows, all from one sample in a study of T cell changes during pregnancy in multiple sclerosis. Sequenced by immunoSEQ multiplex PCR; TCRdb stores in-frame clones only, minus some. The table records roughly 40,000 clones, around nine tenths of them present only once. Sequenced here: CD4+ T cells from peripheral blood mononuclear cells, sampled before pregnancy. Receptor source: a female donor with multiple sclerosis, enrolled in a pregnancy study. CDR3s include the opening cysteine and the closing phenylalanine or tryptophan. The order of the fields is D gene, V gene, clone size, J gene, CDR3 DNA, CDR3 protein. A D gene is named only where the DNA matches it firmly. Expanded clones get a size class; other rows say once, few or many, or leave the size out.

>TRBD1|TRBV14|-|TRBJ2-2
TGTGCCAGCAGCCAAACACAGGGGATCGGGGAGCTGTTTTTT
CASSQTQGIGELFF
>TRBD1|TRBV6-1|-|TRBJ1-1
TGTGCCAGCAACCCTCGGGGACAGGGTAACACTGAAGCTTTCTTT
CASNPRGQGNTEAFF
>-|TRBV15|-|TRBJ2-7
TGTGCCACCAGCAGAGATGCGGGTCCGTACGAGCAGTACTTC
CATSRDAGPYEQYF
>TRBD1|TRBV9|-|TRBJ2-7
TGTGCCAGCAGCACGTCCGGGACAGGGGGCGGCGAGCAGTACTTC
CASSTSGTGGGEQYF
>-|TRBV21-1|once|TRBJ1-3
TGTGCCAGCAGCAAAGGTCTAGTAGTCTCTGGAAACACCATATATTTT
CASSKGLVVSGNTIYF
>TRBD1|TRBV5-1|-|TRBJ1-3
TGCGCCAGCAGGCGGGACAGGGACAACACCATATATTTT
CASRRDRDNTIYF
>-|TRBV15|-|TRBJ2-7
TGTGCCACCAGCAGAGATCGGGCAGGGTGGGACGAGCAGTACTTC
CATSRDRAGWDEQYF
>TRBD2|TRBV14|-|TRBJ2-1
TGTGCCAGCAGCCACCCGGGACTAGCGGGCAGGAGCTCCTACAATGAGCAGTTCTTC
CASSHPGLAGRSSYNEQFF
>-|TRBV5-6|-|TRBJ1-4
TGTGCCAGCAGCTTATCTTCGGGAAAACTGTTTTTT
CASSLSSGKLFF
>-|TRBV5-1|-|TRBJ2-7
TGCGCCAGCAGCAGCCCCTTTGCGGGAATCTACGAGCAGTACTTC
CASSSPFAGIYEQYF
>-|TRBV7-2|-|TRBJ2-5
TGTGCCAGCAGTTTCCCCTCCCCGGTAGAGACCCAGTACTTC
CASSFPSPVETQYF
>TRBD2|TRBV5-4|-|TRBJ2-5
TGTGCCAGCAGCTTGGAGCGGGGGGGGGAGACCCAGTACTTC
CASSLERGGETQYF
>TRBD2|TRBV25-1|once|TRBJ2-1
TGTGCCAGCAGTGAGTACCTGGGGACTAGCGGGAGAGGTAATGAGCAGTTCTTC
CASSEYLGTSGRGNEQFF
>-|TRBV5-6|-|TRBJ1-2
TGTGCCAGCAGCTTGGGACAGCTTAGCCACTATGGCTACACCTTC
CASSLGQLSHYGYTF
>-|TRBV7-2|-|TRBJ2-5
TGTGCCAGCACCCGCCGGGAAGGTGAGACCCAGTACTTC
CASTRREGETQYF
>TRBD2|TRBV19|-|TRBJ2-1
TGTGCCAGTAGTATTCTGACTACCCGGGGGGGTTATGAGCAGTTCTTC
CASSILTTRGGYEQFF
>-|TRBV11-2|-|TRBJ2-1
TGTGCCAGCTGCCTGGGAGGCCCCTACAATGAGCAGTTCTTC
CASCLGGPYNEQFF
>-|TRBV28|-|TRBJ1-1
TGTGCCAGCAGTCCCCATAGCCAGGGTAACACTGAAGCTTTCTTT
CASSPHSQGNTEAFF
>TRBD1|TRBV7-9|-|TRBJ1-3
TGTGCCAGCAGCTTAGCCGACAGGGTCTCTGGAAACACCATATATTTT
CASSLADRVSGNTIYF
>TRBD2|TRBV7-8|once|TRBJ2-2
TGTGCCAGCAGCTTGGGACTAGCGGAAAACACCGGGGAGCTGTTTTTT
CASSLGLAENTGELFF
>-|TRBV9|-|TRBJ2-1
TGTGCCAGCAGCGTAAGTTTGGACAGCCCGGATTATCACAATGAGCAGTTCTTC
CASSVSLDSPDYHNEQFF
>-|TRBV29-1|-|TRBJ2-3
TGCAGCGTTGACCATCCGGAGAGGGAAGATACGCAGTATTTT
CSVDHPEREDTQYF
>TRBD1|TRBV9|once|TRBJ2-3
TGTGCCAGCAGCGTAGCAAGGGACAGGGGGACGGTGGGGCAGTATTTT
CASSVARDRGTVGQYF
>-|TRBV27|-|TRBJ2-7
TGTGCCAGCAGTTTATCGATAGAGGGCGCCTCGCCCTACGAGCAGTACTTC
CASSLSIEGASPYEQYF
>TRBD2|TRBV27|-|TRBJ2-5
TGTGCCAGCACCCCCCTAGCGGGAGGCCCTCAGGAGACCCAGTACTTC
CASTPLAGGPQETQYF
>-|TRBV6-4|-|TRBJ2-2
TGTGCCAGCGATCTAATTACTAGTCTACCCCCCCCGAACACCGGGGAGCTGTTTTTT
CASDLITSLPPPNTGELFF
>-|TRBV5-1|-|TRBJ1-1
TGCGCCAGCAGCTTGGAGGGGTTCATGGTGGTAGAAGCTTTCTTT
CASSLEGFMVVEAFF
>-|TRBV4-2|once|TRBJ2-1
TGTGCCAGCAGCCAAGCGACTAGCTCCTACAATGAGCAGTTCTTC
CASSQATSSYNEQFF
>-|TRBV6-1|-|TRBJ1-5
TGTGCCAGCTATTCGAGCCCCCTCCAGCATTTT
CASYSSPLQHF
>-|TRBV18|-|TRBJ1-4
TGTGCCAGCTCACCTGGGGACACTGGGAAAAAACTGTTTTTT
CASSPGDTGKKLFF
>TRBD1|TRBV28|-|TRBJ2-7
TGTGCCAGCAGGGGACAGGGTCTGAGGGAGCAGTACTTC
CASRGQGLREQYF
>TRBD2|TRBV9|-|TRBJ2-1
TGTGCCAGCAGCGTAGGTGACACGGGAGCGGGGACCTACAATGAGCAGTTCTTC
CASSVGDTGAGTYNEQFF
>-|TRBV14|-|TRBJ2-7
TGTGCCAGCAGCCAGGACTCTGTCTACGAGCAGTACTTC
CASSQDSVYEQYF
>TRBD2|TRBV9|-|TRBJ2-1
TGTGCCAGCAGCCCCGGGACGAGCGGGAGAGTATACAATGAGCAGTTCTTC
CASSPGTSGRVYNEQFF
>-|TRBV30|-|TRBJ1-2
TGTGCCTGGAGTTATTTAGGAGGTGGCTACACCTTC
CAWSYLGGGYTF
>TRBD1|TRBV5-1|-|TRBJ2-7
TGCGCCAGCAGCGGGACAGCAGGCGCCTACGAGCAGTACTTC
CASSGTAGAYEQYF
>-|TRBV7-3|once|TRBJ2-3
TGTGCCAGCAGCTTAGCCGCTCGCGGCGCGGCCAGCACAGATACGCAGTATTTT
CASSLAARGAASTDTQYF
>-|TRBV19|-|TRBJ1-1
TGTGCCAGTACCCCCGGGAGGGACTACACTGAAGCTTTCTTT
CASTPGRDYTEAFF
>TRBD2|TRBV7-2|-|TRBJ2-2
TGTGCCAGCAGCCCTCCGGGACTAGCGGGATCCGGGGAGCTGTTTTTT
CASSPPGLAGSGELFF
>TRBD2|TRBV15|-|TRBJ2-5
TGTGCCACCAGCAGAGGTCGGGCTAGCGGAGACAAGAGCACCTACTTC
CATSRGRASGDKSTYF
>TRBD2|TRBV7-3|-|TRBJ2-1
TGTGCCAGCAGCCCACTAGCGGGAGGCAATGAGCAGTTCTTC
CASSPLAGGNEQFF
>TRBD1|TRBV11-2|-|TRBJ1-1
TGTGCCAGCAGCTTAGATCTACCAGGGGGTCTTGAAGCTTTCTTT
CASSLDLPGGLEAFF
>-|TRBV7-9|few|TRBJ1-1
TGTGCCAGCAGCTTAGCGCGGCTAGGCAGGGGATCGAACACTGAAGCTTTCTTT
CASSLARLGRGSNTEAFF
>-|TRBV18|-|TRBJ2-5
TGTGCCAGCTCCCCGCAAGAGACCCAGTACTTC
CASSPQETQYF
>TRBD1|TRBV14|once|TRBJ2-5
TGTGCCAGCAGCGGGACAGGGTTTATAGAGACCCAGTACTTC
CASSGTGFIETQYF
>TRBD1|TRBV30|-|TRBJ1-5
TGTGCCTGGAGGCCGGGGGAACAGGGGGGCGGTCAGCCCCAGCATTTT
CAWRPGEQGGGQPQHF
>TRBD1|TRBV19|-|TRBJ1-2
TGTGCCAGTAGAAGGACAGGCCAAACTTATGGCTACACCTTC
CASRRTGQTYGYTF
>TRBD2|TRBV5-4|-|TRBJ2-7
TGTGCCAGCAGCTTCAGCGGGAGGGCCGTCTACGAGCAGTACTTC
CASSFSGRAVYEQYF